These T cell receptor beta chains were read from a single sample in a study of identifying expanded T cells in peripheral blood. The data were produced by immunoSEQ multiplex PCR, yet TCRdb's version contains in-frame clones alone and is incomplete. The sample contains over 45,000 clones, around 81% of which appear only once. Sequencing input: blood. All receptors derive from a person between 18 and 75 years old in good health. The CDR3 runs from the conserved cysteine through the conserved F or W. A D gene is named only where the DNA matches it firmly. Size is omitted from some rows. Given values are once, few, many or a class for expanded clones.

V gene	CDR3 length	J gene	D gene	clone size	CDR3 protein	CDR3 DNA
TRBV6-5	12	TRBJ1-2	-	-	CASGDRVDGYTF	TGTGCCAGCGGGGACCGTGTGGATGGCTACACCTTC
TRBV27	15	TRBJ2-1	-	-	CASSLVLLSHNEQFF	TGTGCCAGCAGTTTAGTACTTCTGTCTCACAATGAGCAGTTCTTC
TRBV30	12	TRBJ2-2	-	-	CAWSEGVGELFF	TGTGCCTGGAGTGAGGGCGTCGGGGAGCTGTTTTTT
TRBV6-6	15	TRBJ2-2	-	-	CASTRLGGDTGELFF	TGTGCCAGCACCCGTCTAGGAGGGGACACCGGGGAGCTGTTTTTT
TRBV10-3	13	TRBJ1-2	TRBD1	-	CAISGTGRYGYTF	TGTGCCATCAGTGGGACAGGGCGCTATGGCTACACCTTC
TRBV5-1	16	TRBJ1-6	-	-	CASSPAGNGADSPLHF	TGCGCCAGCAGCCCCGCGGGAAATGGGGCCGATTCACCCCTCCACTTT
TRBV7-8	14	TRBJ2-5	-	-	CASSVGGPQETQYF	TGTGCCAGCAGCGTCGGAGGACCCCAAGAGACCCAGTACTTC
TRBV7-9	15	TRBJ2-5	-	-	CASSSDGTFRETQYF	TGTGCCAGCAGCTCCGACGGGACTTTCAGAGAGACCCAGTACTTC
TRBV27	15	TRBJ2-1	-	once	CASTFLDPLYNEQFF	TGTGCCAGCACTTTCCTCGACCCCCTCTACAATGAGCAGTTCTTC
TRBV6-4	15	TRBJ2-3	-	few	CASSASAMGTDTQYF	TGTGCCAGCAGTGCTTCGGCAATGGGGACAGATACGCAGTATTTT
TRBV5-1	15	TRBJ2-1	TRBD2	few	CASSRWTSGYNEQFF	TGCGCCAGCAGCAGGTGGACTAGCGGATACAATGAGCAGTTCTTC
TRBV2	16	TRBJ2-1	TRBD2	once	CASSEAKGLAGNEQFF	TGTGCCAGCAGTGAAGCAAAGGGACTAGCCGGCAATGAGCAGTTCTTC
TRBV18	15	TRBJ2-1	TRBD2	-	CASSPTNSGNNEQFF	TGTGCCAGCTCCCCGACGAATAGCGGGAACAATGAGCAGTTCTTC
TRBV6-5	14	TRBJ1-4	-	-	CASSPRQANEKLFF	TGTGCCAGCAGCCCCAGACAAGCTAATGAAAAACTGTTTTTT
TRBV28	17	TRBJ2-3	TRBD2	-	CASSLAGREGRWDTQYF	TGTGCCAGCAGTTTGGCTGGGCGGGAGGGCCGTTGGGATACGCAGTATTTT
TRBV11-2	16	TRBJ2-5	-	-	CASSSGVRDGQETQYF	TGTGCCAGCAGCTCCGGGGTGCGGGATGGCCAAGAGACCCAGTACTTC
TRBV6-5	12	TRBJ2-1	-	-	CASSSRNNEQFF	TGTGCCAGCAGTTCCCGCAACAATGAGCAGTTCTTC
TRBV5-1	12	TRBJ2-1	-	-	CASSPAGHEQFF	TGCGCCAGCAGCCCGGCGGGGCATGAGCAGTTCTTC
TRBV21-1	17	TRBJ1-1	-	-	CASSKEPRGRAGTEAFF	TGTGCCAGCAGCAAAGAGCCCCGGGGAAGGGCTGGCACTGAAGCTTTCTTT
TRBV29-1	10	TRBJ2-1	-	-	CSVEAGEQFF	TGCAGCGTTGAGGCGGGTGAGCAGTTCTTC
TRBV14	15	TRBJ1-2	-	few	CASSQGPTGNYGYTF	TGTGCCAGCAGCCAAGGTCCAACCGGGAACTATGGCTACACCTTC
TRBV11-2	15	TRBJ2-1	TRBD2	-	CASSHRGTSGNEQFF	TGTGCCAGCAGCCACCGGGGGACTAGCGGGAATGAGCAGTTCTTC
TRBV6-4	15	TRBJ2-2	-	-	CASSDLATNTGELFF	TGTGCCAGCAGTGACTTAGCGACGAACACCGGGGAGCTGTTTTTT
TRBV5-6	15	TRBJ1-1	TRBD1	-	CASSSSMDRVSEAFF	TGTGCCAGCAGCTCCAGCATGGACAGGGTTTCTGAAGCTTTCTTT
TRBV6-1	14	TRBJ1-5	-	-	CATSEQGPDQPQHF	TGTGCCACCAGTGAGCAGGGACCAGATCAGCCCCAGCATTTT
TRBV6-1	15	TRBJ1-4	-	-	CASSGRSATNEKLFF	TGTGCCAGCAGTGGCCGTTCCGCAACTAATGAAAAACTGTTTTTT
TRBV19	16	TRBJ2-4	TRBD2	-	CASSIRASGRVLVQYF	TGTGCCAGTAGTATCAGGGCTAGCGGCAGGGTTCTCGTTCAGTACTTC
TRBV10-2	16	TRBJ1-1	-	-	CASRRETGSMNTEAFF	TGCGCCAGCAGGCGGGAGACAGGATCTATGAACACTGAAGCTTTCTTT
TRBV21-1	14	TRBJ1-5	-	-	CASIPGGEVKPQHF	TGTGCCAGCATCCCGGGCGGGGAGGTAAAGCCCCAGCATTTT
TRBV9	13	TRBJ2-2	-	-	CASSVVYTGELFF	TGTGCCAGCAGCGTTGTTTACACCGGGGAGCTGTTTTTT
TRBV5-5	14	TRBJ1-2	-	once	CASSLDGWSYGYTF	TGTGCCAGCAGCTTGGACGGGTGGAGCTATGGCTACACCTTC
TRBV5-6	13	TRBJ2-2	TRBD1	-	CAVRTGGTGELFF	TGTGCCGTCCGGACAGGGGGCACCGGGGAGCTGTTTTTT
TRBV30	14	TRBJ2-5	TRBD2	-	CAWSAGLAHETQYF	TGTGCCTGGAGTGCGGGACTAGCTCACGAGACCCAGTACTTC
TRBV7-9	16	TRBJ2-2	TRBD1	-	CASSFDRGTNTGELFF	TGTGCCAGCAGCTTCGACAGGGGTACGAACACCGGGGAGCTGTTTTTT
TRBV29-1	13	TRBJ1-2	TRBD1	-	CSVPGQGVAGYTF	TGCAGCGTCCCGGGACAGGGGGTTGCGGGCTACACCTTC
TRBV6-6	10	TRBJ2-2	-	many	CASSTGELFF	TGTGCCAGCAGTACAGGGGAGCTGTTTTTT
TRBV30	15	TRBJ1-2	-	-	CAWIKEGQPLYGYTF	TGTGCCTGGATCAAGGAAGGACAGCCTCTCTATGGCTACACCTTC
TRBV29-1	14	TRBJ2-2	-	-	CSVATLGMAGELFF	-
TRBV15	12	TRBJ2-5	-	-	CATSNEGETQYF	TGTGCCACCAGCAATGAGGGAGAGACCCAGTACTTC
TRBV7-6	14	TRBJ1-1	-	-	CASSLEFPSTEAFF	TGTGCCAGCAGCTTAGAGTTTCCGAGCACTGAAGCTTTCTTT
TRBV12-5	16	TRBJ2-4	-	-	CASGHYPALAKNIQYF	TGTGCTAGTGGCCACTACCCCGCCCTAGCCAAAAACATTCAGTACTTC
TRBV5-6	13	TRBJ1-1	-	few	CASEDTSNTEAFF	TGTGCCAGCGAAGACACCTCGAACACTGAAGCTTTCTTT
TRBV19	14	TRBJ1-2	-	-	CASSVTAANYGYTF	TGTGCCAGTAGTGTGACAGCAGCGAACTATGGCTACACCTTC
TRBV2	17	TRBJ2-7	-	-	CASSEGVLGSRKYEQYF	TGTGCCAGCAGTGAAGGTGTGTTGGGTAGCAGGAAATACGAGCAGTACTTC
TRBV5-1	16	TRBJ2-7	TRBD2	once	CASSPGTSGSSYEQYF	TGCGCCAGCAGCCCCGGGACTAGCGGGAGCTCCTACGAGCAGTACTTC
TRBV18	18	TRBJ2-1	-	-	CASSPFPTGASSYNEQFF	TGTGCCAGCTCACCGTTCCCGACGGGGGCCAGCTCCTACAATGAGCAGTTCTTC
TRBV15	12	TRBJ2-2	-	-	CATSSRAGELFF	TGTGCCACCAGCTCCCGCGCCGGGGAGCTGTTTTTT
TRBV5-1	13	TRBJ2-5	-	-	CASSDLLQETQYF	TGCGCCAGCAGCGATCTCCTCCAAGAGACCCAGTACTTC
TRBV6-1	15	TRBJ1-5	TRBD1	-	CASSVGTGKSQPQHF	TGTGCCAGCAGTGTCGGGACAGGGAAATCTCAGCCCCAGCATTTT
TRBV6-5	15	TRBJ2-2	TRBD2	-	CASSSGGTSAGELFF	TGTGCCAGCAGTTCGGGAGGGACTAGTGCCGGGGAGCTGTTTTTT
TRBV10-2	14	TRBJ2-7	TRBD1	-	CATRGGQGNGEQYF	TGCGCCACCAGAGGAGGACAGGGCAATGGGGAGCAGTACTTC
TRBV13	14	TRBJ2-3	-	-	CASSARGPPDTQYF	TGTGCCAGCAGCGCTAGGGGCCCCCCAGATACGCAGTATTTT
TRBV7-3	15	TRBJ2-6	-	-	CASSPMGPGANVLTF	TGTGCCAGCAGCCCCATGGGGCCTGGGGCCAACGTCCTGACTTTC
TRBV9	15	TRBJ1-1	-	-	CASSSHGSDGPPAFF	TGTGCCAGCAGCTCACACGGGTCGGACGGTCCCCCGGCTTTCTTT
TRBV27	13	TRBJ1-2	TRBD1	-	CASRPLGGDGYTF	TGTGCCAGCAGACCTTTAGGGGGCGACGGCTACACCTTC
TRBV19	16	TRBJ2-1	-	-	CASSLKQGRPYNEQFF	TGTGCCAGTAGTCTTAAGCAGGGAAGACCGTACAATGAGCAGTTCTTC
TRBV19	14	TRBJ1-4	-	once	CASSIQGSNEKLFF	TGTGCCAGTAGTATACAGGGATCGAATGAAAAACTGTTTTTT
TRBV7-9	16	TRBJ2-5	TRBD2	-	CASNYLGLAVQETQYF	TGTGCCAGCAACTACTTGGGACTAGCGGTGCAAGAGACCCAGTACTTC
TRBV11-2	14	TRBJ1-1	-	-	CASSLGGPNTEAFF	TGTGCCAGCAGCTTAGGGGGCCCCAACACTGAAGCTTTCTTT